Detailed here is one T cell receptor beta chain. Its antigen is unknown. This entry belongs to a study of T-cell memory formation after mild COVID-19. Findings and caveats of the study: Contracting clones localized mainly to CM and EM when CD4+ and mainly to EMRA when CD8+. The second-wave clones peaking on day 37 were not confirmed as SARS-CoV-2-specific. Memory cells collected pre-infection included some clones that later responded, suggesting cross-reactive memory joined.

Employing constant-segment primers, 5'RACE generated TCR alpha and TCR beta cDNA libraries bearing sample barcodes and UMIs. Using its own MiXCR run on the 5' RACE reads, TCRdb lists one record per CDR3 protein. The sample has about 190,000 distinct CDR3 sequences; approximately 20% are singletons. Germline trimming cut 2 bases from V and 4 bases from J; bases unmatched to any gene: 2. Germline assignment: CDR1 KGHDR and CDR2 SFDVKD. The CDR3 covers 16 residues. The specimen was PBMCs or a T cell subset sorted from them (not recorded which). The receptor comes from an adult woman who had mild COVID-19 (a few samples of this study predate the infection). Cell type and time point are not known. V usage is TRBV24-1 and J usage is TRBJ2-1, with 12 bases that match TRBD2. The CDR3 DNA reads TGTGCCACCAGTGATTCTCTAGCGGGGGGGTACAATGAGCAGTTCTTC. This gives the protein CATSDSLAGGYNEQFF.